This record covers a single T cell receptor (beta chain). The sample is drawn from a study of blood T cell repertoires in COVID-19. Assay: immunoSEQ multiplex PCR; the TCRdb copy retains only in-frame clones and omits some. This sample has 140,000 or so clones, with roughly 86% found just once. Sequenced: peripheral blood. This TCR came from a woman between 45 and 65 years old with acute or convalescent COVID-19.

Written as DNA, the CDR3 is TGTGCCAGCAGCCAATCCGGGACAGGGAACAATGAGCAGTTCTTC. Its translation is CASSQSGTGNNEQFF. V is TRBV3-1 (or the pseudogene TRBV3-2) and J is TRBJ2-1, with 9 bases identical to TRBD1. The CDR3 consists of 15 residues. In germline, CDR1 is LGHDT, CDR2 YNNKEL (reference sequence). V lost 2 bases, J lost 5 bases, and 4 bases stayed unmatched.